This is a list of T cell receptor beta chains from one sample in a study of early T cells in non-severe SARS-CoV-2 infection. TCRdb independently ran MiXCR on the 5' RACE reads; one entry per CDR3 protein. This table holds some 54,000 distinct CDR3 sequences, roughly 9.7% found once. Sample: whole blood. The origin of the receptors is an adult who was a healthcare worker with PCR-confirmed SARS-CoV-2 infection or an uninfected control (not recorded which). CDR3s include the opening cysteine and the closing phenylalanine or tryptophan. The order of the fields is D gene, V gene, clone size, J gene, CDR3 protein, CDR3 DNA. A D gene is named only where the DNA matches it firmly. Expanded clones get a size class; other rows say once, few or many, or leave the size out.

NA,TRBV12-5,many,TRBJ2-5,CASGLVPPGGETQYF,TGTGCTAGTGGTTTGGTACCCCCAGGGGGGGAGACCCAGTACTTC
NA,TRBV4-3,few,TRBJ2-1,CASSQEGYRDNEQFF,TGCGCCAGCAGCCAAGAGGGGTATAGGGACAATGAGCAGTTCTTC
NA,TRBV12-3/TRBV12-4,many,TRBJ1-2,CASSKGPARYGYTF,TGTGCCAGCAGTAAGGGGCCGGCGCGGTATGGCTACACCTTC
TRBD2,TRBV20-1,many,TRBJ2-2,CSARDRRTSGTGELFF,TGCAGTGCTAGAGATCGGCGAACTAGCGGTACCGGGGAGCTGTTTTTT
NA,TRBV2,many,TRBJ2-2,CASSALGQSNTGELFF,TGTGCCAGCAGCGCCTTAGGGCAGTCGAACACCGGGGAGCTGTTTTTT
NA,TRBV20-1,few,TRBJ2-7,CSAQLAAGQTEQYF,TGCAGTGCCCAACTTGCAGCTGGACAGACCGAGCAGTACTTC
NA,TRBV6-6,many,TRBJ2-7,CASSSDYEQYF,TGTGCCAGCAGTAGCGACTACGAGCAGTACTTC
NA,TRBV3-1,many,TRBJ1-6,CASSQGDRKNSPLHF,TGTGCCAGCAGCCAAGGAGACAGAAAGAATTCACCCCTCCACTTT
NA,TRBV10-2,NA,TRBJ2-3,CASSEGYTQYF,TGCGCCAGCAGTGAAGGGTATACGCAGTATTTT
TRBD2,TRBV3-1,NA,TRBJ2-3,CASSQAGTSVDTQYF,TGTGCCAGCAGCCAGGCCGGGACTAGCGTTGATACGCAGTATTTT
NA,TRBV7-9,many,TRBJ2-7,CASSSTFEQYF,TGTGCCAGCAGCTCCACCTTCGAGCAGTACTTC
NA,TRBV10-3,many,TRBJ1-5,CAISEGGPNQPQHF,TGTGCCATCAGTGAGGGGGGCCCCAATCAGCCCCAGCATTTT
TRBD2,TRBV11-2,NA,TRBJ2-5,CASSLSTGGKGETQYF,TGTGCCAGCAGCTTAAGTACGGGGGGGAAAGGAGAGACCCAGTACTTC
NA,TRBV9,many,TRBJ2-1,CASSVGVLRGHEQFF,TGTGCCAGCAGCGTAGGAGTTCTTCGGGGTCATGAGCAGTTCTTC
NA,TRBV6-5,few,TRBJ2-3,CASSYSPDWWRTDTQYF,TGTGCCAGCAGTTACTCGCCAGATTGGTGGAGGACAGATACGCAGTATTTT
NA,TRBV10-3,many,TRBJ2-7,CAISDNVGSSYEQYF,TGTGCCATCAGTGATAACGTCGGATCCTCCTACGAGCAGTACTTC
NA,TRBV3-1,NA,TRBJ2-7,CASSSAGSYEQYF,TGTGCCAGCAGCTCGGCAGGTTCCTACGAGCAGTACTTC
NA,TRBV11-3,many,TRBJ2-7,CASSLDPGALYEQYF,TGTGCCAGCAGCTTAGACCCGGGAGCGCTCTACGAGCAGTACTTC
NA,TRBV7-2,many,TRBJ2-7,CASSPSYEQYF,TGTGCCAGCAGCCCATCCTACGAGCAGTACTTC
TRBD1,TRBV29-1,NA,TRBJ1-1,CSVAGTGSFEAFF,TGCAGCGTTGCAGGGACAGGGAGCTTTGAAGCTTTCTTT
NA,TRBV7-3,few,TRBJ2-2,CASSPGTGELFF,TGTGCCAGCAGCCCGGGCACCGGGGAGCTGTTTTTT
NA,TRBV7-8,many,TRBJ2-3,CASSLVTGASTDTQYF,TGTGCCAGCAGCTTAGTCACGGGGGCTAGCACAGATACGCAGTATTTT
NA,TRBV27,many,TRBJ2-7,CASRMGTPTMEQYF,TGTGCCAGCAGGATGGGGACACCAACCATGGAGCAGTACTTC
NA,TRBV7-3,many,TRBJ1-3,CASSLNHPGSGNTIYF,TGTGCCAGCAGCTTAAACCACCCGGGATCTGGAAACACCATATATTTT
TRBD1,TRBV27,many,TRBJ2-1,CASSPGTETYNEQFF,TGTGCCAGCAGTCCGGGGACAGAGACATACAATGAGCAGTTCTTC
NA,TRBV20-1,NA,TRBJ2-7,CSAKGQIREQYF,TGCAGTGCTAAGGGACAAATTAGGGAGCAGTACTTC
TRBD1,TRBV7-2,few,TRBJ1-1,CASSSFRDRGMNTEAFF,TGTGCCAGCAGCTCCTTCCGGGACAGGGGAATGAACACTGAAGCTTTCTTT
NA,TRBV19,NA,TRBJ2-2,CASSAQRANTGELFF,TGTGCCAGTAGTGCCCAACGGGCGAACACCGGGGAGCTGTTTTTT
TRBD2,TRBV20-1,many,TRBJ2-3,CSAPSGGEKQYF,TGCAGTGCTCCGTCGGGGGGGGAGAAGCAGTATTTT
TRBD1,TRBV20-1,few,TRBJ1-1,CSASPLRDRGLWNTEAFF,TGCAGTGCTAGCCCACTTAGGGACAGGGGGCTTTGGAACACTGAAGCTTTCTTT
TRBD1,TRBV5-1,few,TRBJ2-7,CASSHEQIAGQGAGNEQYF,TGCGCCAGCAGCCACGAACAAATAGCGGGACAGGGGGCAGGAAACGAGCAGTACTTC
NA,TRBV7-2,few,TRBJ1-1,CASSPRFEAFF,TGTGCCAGCAGCCCCAGGTTTGAAGCTTTCTTT
NA,TRBV11-2,once,TRBJ2-1,CASSLVSASYNEQFF,TGTGCCAGCAGCTTAGTTTCCGCCTCCTACAATGAGCAGTTCTTC
NA,TRBV27,NA,TRBJ2-7,CASGQGQPYEQYF,TGTGCCAGTGGGCAGGGGCAACCGTACGAGCAGTACTTC
TRBD2,TRBV27,few,TRBJ2-7,CASSRIAGAPYEQYF,TGTGCCAGCAGCCGAATAGCGGGGGCTCCCTACGAGCAGTACTTC
NA,TRBV12-3/TRBV12-4,many,TRBJ2-7,CASSLTPYEQYF,TGTGCCAGCAGTTTAACCCCCTACGAGCAGTACTTC
NA,TRBV3-1,few,TRBJ2-1,CASSRDIDNEQFF,TGTGCCAGCAGCCGCGACATTGACAATGAGCAGTTCTTC
TRBD2,TRBV14,many,TRBJ2-3,CASSHKTSGAPTDTQYF,TGTGCCAGCAGCCATAAGACTAGCGGGGCCCCCACAGATACGCAGTATTTT
NA,TRBV12-3/TRBV12-4,many,TRBJ1-1,CASSFWGGNTEAFF,TGTGCCAGCAGTTTTTGGGGGGGGAACACTGAAGCTTTCTTT